The rows below give T cell receptor beta chains drawn from one sample of a study of persistence of HIV-infected CD4 T cells. Assay: immunoSEQ multiplex PCR; the TCRdb copy retains only in-frame clones and omits some. Here the sample spans 5,500 to 8,500 clones, approximately 80% being singletons. These receptors' targets are unknown. Material: CD4+ T cells sorted from PBMCs after 18-hour stimulation, obtained from a patient who received antiretroviral therapy. These receptors were collected from an adult woman with HIV who was CMV-seropositive. Each CDR3 is given with its conserved first and last residue. D genes are given only for firm matches. Rows may omit the clone size; those that give it use once, few, many or a size class.

abundance: -; d_gene: -; j_gene: TRBJ1-2; v_gene: TRBV28; CDR3nt: TGTGCCAGCAGTTTGATGTCAGGGCCATTCTATGGCTACACCTTC; CDR3aa: CASSLMSGPFYGYTF
abundance: -; d_gene: TRBD1; j_gene: TRBJ2-1; v_gene: TRBV19; CDR3nt: TGTGCCAGTAGCCCACTCGGACAGGGGAATGAGCAGTTCTTC; CDR3aa: CASSPLGQGNEQFF
abundance: -; d_gene: -; j_gene: TRBJ1-2; v_gene: TRBV19; CDR3nt: TGTGCCAGTAGTCCCCTACCGACGGACACCTCCAACTATGGCTACACCTTC; CDR3aa: CASSPLPTDTSNYGYTF
abundance: -; d_gene: TRBD1; j_gene: TRBJ1-3; v_gene: TRBV6-5; CDR3nt: TGTGCCAGCAGGGGACAGGGTGGAAACACCATATATTTT; CDR3aa: CASRGQGGNTIYF
abundance: once; d_gene: -; j_gene: TRBJ1-2; v_gene: TRBV5-8; CDR3nt: TGTGCCAGCAGCTCTGACAGCTATGGCTACACCTTC; CDR3aa: CASSSDSYGYTF
abundance: once; d_gene: TRBD1; j_gene: TRBJ2-7; v_gene: TRBV6-5; CDR3nt: TGTGCCAGCAGTTACTCCGGGACAGGGGGCTTCTACGAGCAGTACTTC; CDR3aa: CASSYSGTGGFYEQYF
abundance: -; d_gene: -; j_gene: TRBJ2-1; v_gene: TRBV21-1; CDR3nt: TGTGCCAGCAGCATCCGGACTAGCGGGAGTGGGTGCAATGAGCAGTTCTTC; CDR3aa: CASSIRTSGSGCNEQFF
abundance: -; d_gene: -; j_gene: TRBJ1-6; v_gene: TRBV7-2; CDR3nt: TGTGCCAGCAGCTCGGGATGGCGGCAGGGGCGCTCACCCCTCCACTTT; CDR3aa: CASSSGWRQGRSPLHF
abundance: -; d_gene: TRBD1; j_gene: TRBJ1-1; v_gene: TRBV19; CDR3nt: TGTGCCAGTAGTAAAATACAGGGGAATGCTGAAGCTTTCTTT; CDR3aa: CASSKIQGNAEAFF
abundance: -; d_gene: TRBD2; j_gene: TRBJ2-7; v_gene: TRBV27; CDR3nt: TGTGCCACCAGGACTAGCGGGATCTACAGCTCCTACGAGCAGTACTTC; CDR3aa: CATRTSGIYSSYEQYF
abundance: -; d_gene: -; j_gene: TRBJ1-3; v_gene: TRBV5-6; CDR3nt: TGTGCCAGCAGCTTGGTTGACTCTGGAAACACCATATATTTT; CDR3aa: CASSLVDSGNTIYF
abundance: once; d_gene: -; j_gene: TRBJ1-2; v_gene: TRBV19; CDR3nt: TGTGCCAGTACTCCACCGCCAGGGCTTGGTGGCTACACCTTC; CDR3aa: CASTPPPGLGGYTF
abundance: -; d_gene: -; j_gene: TRBJ2-2; v_gene: TRBV9; CDR3nt: TGTGCCAGCAGCGTTGAACCTCGCCGGGAGCTGTTTTTT; CDR3aa: CASSVEPRRELFF
abundance: -; d_gene: -; j_gene: TRBJ1-1; v_gene: TRBV27; CDR3nt: TGTGCCAGCAGTTTGTACAGGGACACTGAAGCTTTCTTT; CDR3aa: CASSLYRDTEAFF
abundance: few; d_gene: -; j_gene: TRBJ1-3; v_gene: TRBV28; CDR3nt: TGTGCCAGCAGTTCAGTTTCCAGTGGTTTCTCTGGAAACACCATATATTTT; CDR3aa: CASSSVSSGFSGNTIYF
abundance: -; d_gene: -; j_gene: TRBJ1-3; v_gene: TRBV18; CDR3nt: TGTGCCAGCTCACCACTGGAAACTCTGTACTCTGGAAACACCATATATTTT; CDR3aa: CASSPLETLYSGNTIYF
abundance: -; d_gene: -; j_gene: TRBJ2-7; v_gene: TRBV27; CDR3nt: TGTGCCAGCTCCCGAAAGAGGGACGGGCCCCCAGCCTACGAGCAGTACTTC; CDR3aa: CASSRKRDGPPAYEQYF